These 10 T cell receptor beta chains came from one sample sequenced in a study of blood T cell repertoires in COVID-19 (dated by TCRdb to 2019 to 2021). Library generation was performed with the immunoSEQ multiplex PCR assay. Entries here come from immuneACCESS through TCRdb and include only in-frame sequences with V and J called. Some clones fail to appear in such tables; in the studies checked, an unresolved V gene covers under half of the shortfall, and the cause of the remainder is unknown. The sample table contains 150,000 to 200,000 clones; only one count was recorded for about 88% of them. The ten most abundant clones make up more than 25% of the sample. Sequenced: peripheral blood. The receptors stem from a man aged 55 to 70 with acute or convalescent COVID-19.

CDR3 DNA sequence: TGTGCCACCAGTGATTTTTGGGAAGCGGGACAGGGAATATCCTACGAGCAGTACGTC. This codes for CATSDFWEAGQGISYEQYV. This chain links TRBV24-1 with TRBJ2-7; 9 bases line up with TRBD1. Germline trimming cut 1 base from V and 1 base from J; bases unmatched to any gene: 13. CDR3 size: 19 residues. Per the germline V gene, CDR1 is KGHDR and CDR2 is SFDVKD.

This CDR3 reads CATSERGGSSYNEQFF. The CDR3 DNA reads as TGTGCCACCAGCGAGCGGGGCGGGAGCTCCTACAATGAGCAGTTCTTC. V usage is TRBV24-1 and J usage is TRBJ2-1, with TRBD2 matching over 7 bases. The germline V gene encodes CDR1 KGHDR and CDR2 SFDVKD. V shed 7 bases and J 0 bases; nucleotides not matched to a gene: 8. This CDR3 is 16 amino acids long.

This chain joins TRBV18 and TRBJ2-7, with 10 nucleotides matching TRBD1. Germline loops: CDR1 KGHSH, CDR2 LQKENI. The CDR3 is 14 residues long. V shed 5 bases, J shed 6 bases, and the junction held 7 bases outside the gene matches. CDR3 in DNA: TGTGCCAGCTCAACGACAGGGGGCACAGTCGAGCAGTACGTC. Protein: CASSTTGGTVEQYV.

V gene TRBV11-2 combines with J gene TRBJ2-5, with 11 bases matching TRBD2. Germline CDR1 SGHAT, CDR2 FQNNGV. This CDR3 is 16 amino acids long. Trimming at V came to 5 bases and at J to 2 bases, leaving 7 bases not matched to a gene. CDR3 loop: CASSPGTSGPQETQYF. CDR3 nucleotide sequence: TGTGCCAGCAGCCCCGGGACTAGCGGCCCACAAGAGACCCAGTACTTC.

This clone has a single count. The V and J genes are TRBV3-1 (or the pseudogene TRBV3-2) and TRBJ1-4, with a weak D call TRBD1 (6 bases). The ends were cut back, 4 bases at V and 4 bases at J, with 25 bases in the middle. The CDR3 has 19 amino acids. Germline loops: CDR1 LGHDT, CDR2 YNNKEL (reference sequence). CDR3: CASSPEDDWGTLNNEKLFF. CDR3 nucleotides: TGTGCCAGCAGCCCAGAGGACGACTGGGGGACATTAAATAATGAAAAACTGTTTTTT.

The chain recombines TRBV7-7 with TRBJ2-3; weak D call: TRBD2 (5 bases). V lost 1 base to trimming and J lost 4 bases, with 21 bases between them. The length of the CDR3 is 18 residues. Germline V gives CDR1 SSHAT, CDR2 FNYEAQ (reference sequence). The CDR3 is CASSLGVLGRGGADTQYF. CDR3 in DNA: TGTGCCAGCAGCTTAGGAGTTTTAGGGCGCGGAGGAGCAGATACGCAGTATTTT.

The chain recombines TRBV6-1 with TRBJ1-5; D is undetermined. CDR1 and CDR2 (germline): MNHNS, SASEGT. The CDR3 totals 13 residues. V was clipped by 3 bases and J by 2 bases, with 5 bases between them. The CDR3 reads CASSDLGNQPQHF. The CDR3 bases are TGTGCCAGCAGTGACCTTGGCAATCAGCCCCAGCATTTT.

This sequence joins TRBV18 and TRBJ2-7, with 7 bases that match TRBD1. Trimming took 3 bases from V and 7 from J; bases not matched to a gene: 9. The germline V gene encodes CDR1 KGHSH and CDR2 LQKENI. This CDR3 contains 14 residues. The CDR3 nucleotides read TGTGCCAGCTCACCCAAGACAGGGCGAGGGGAGCAGTACGTC. Protein product: CASSPKTGRGEQYV.

V is TRBV7-6 and J is TRBJ2-2, with no clear D. CDR1 and CDR2 from the germline V gene are SGHVS and FNYEAQ. The CDR3 runs 12 residues. V lost 5 bases to trimming and J lost 5 bases, with 6 bases between them. The DNA of the CDR3 is TGTGCCAGCAGCGAGGCAACCGGGGAGCTGTTTTTT. It translates to CASSEATGELFF.

The gene calls are TRBV5-1 and TRBJ1-3; tentatively, D is TRBD1 (6 bases). This CDR3 contains 15 residues. Looked up from germline, CDR1 is SGHRS and CDR2 is YFSETQ. With 5 bases removed from V and 0 bases from J, the gap between germline ends came to 12 bases. This CDR3 is CASRETGSSGNTIYF. The CDR3 nucleotides read TGCGCCAGCAGGGAAACAGGGAGCTCTGGAAACACCATATATTTT.